This TCR beta chain was captured in a study of OX40 agonist ivuxolimab in advanced cancers. Across the study: Ivuxolimab, an antibody acting as an agonist of OX40 (CD134), was used to treat patients. At 75% to 90% male, the cohort had a mean age of around 56 years, ranging from roughly 20 to 80.

Trimming removed 7 bases from V and 8 bases from J; junction bases left unmatched: 7. Germline CDR1 is MNHEY and CDR2 is SMNVEV (reference sequence). The CDR3 extends over 15 amino acids. Only in-frame clones appear in the TCRdb table, and some are missing; sequencing was by immunoSEQ multiplex PCR. Among 100,000 or so clones, about nine tenths were seen once, and the ten largest hold more than 5.5%. Sample: CD4+ or CD8+ T cells sorted from blood, taken in a trial of the OX40 agonist ivuxolimab. V is TRBV27 and J is TRBJ2-1; TRBD2 agrees at 14 bases. The clonotype originates from an adult with an advanced solid tumor such as melanoma, head and neck, liver or kidney cancer. DNA of the CDR3: TGTGCCAGCACACCGAGGGGACTAGCGGGAGATGAGCAGTTCTTC. It encodes CASTPRGLAGDEQFF.